This T cell receptor beta chain appears in the sequencing data of a study of blood T cell repertoires in COVID-19. As for the study in general: Researchers got acute and convalescent COVID-19 samples from the United States, Italy and Spain.

Authors' data handling: By means of reference gene primer amplification, nucleated cell counts were estimated. Generated by immunoSEQ multiplex PCR, the TCRdb table keeps only in-frame clones and is missing some. D and trimming come from the DNA, and the V and J calls and clone size come from that table. The data contain 150,000 to 200,000 clones, 80% to 85% of them singletons. This CDR3 has 16 amino acids. Germline CDR1 is MNHEY and CDR2 is SVGAGI. V lost 2 bases to trimming and J lost 0 bases, with 14 bases between them. Shortly before study entry, within 2 weeks, exposed participants had met a COVID-19 case.

The chain couples TRBV6-5 to TRBJ2-7, with D tentatively TRBD1 (5 bases). Source material: PBMCs or T cells enriched from blood (not recorded which). The TCR was taken from a woman aged 30 to 39 who had been exposed to COVID-19. CDR3 in amino acids: CASSYVDSPYSYEQYF. For the CDR3, the DNA is TGTGCCAGCAGTTACGTCGACAGCCCTTACTCCTACGAGCAGTACTTC.